Presented here are 25 T cell receptor beta chains from one specimen sequenced in a study of T cell repertoires in cytomegalovirus infection (dated by TCRdb to between 2018 and 2020). These receptors have no known antigen. Sequencing was carried out with an Illumina HiSeq 1500. TCRdb itself trimmed the public reads at Q25 with fastp, ran MiXCR and retained productive beta chains. Each entry merges the rows of one CDR3 protein and shows their most common DNA and genes. Here the sample has about 890,000 distinct CDR3 sequences; approximately 30% occur a single time. The ten largest clones add up to roughly an eighth of the sample. The treatment or condition tag for this specimen amounts to: in vitro stimulation with specific CMV peptide epitopes to enrich CMV-specific T cells. Specimen: cultured CD8+ T cells from PBMCs, collected from culture after CMV antigen stimulation. The receptors originated from a human donor in good health (CMV status not recorded). Some clones in this sample may be carry-over from other donors' samples.

The V and J genes are TRBV20-1 and TRBJ1-5; TRBD1 agrees at 7 bases. Per the germline V gene, CDR1 is DFQATT and CDR2 is SNEGSKA (reference sequence). The CDR3 contains 15 residues. V was pared by 0 bases and J by 4 bases, with 6 bases of the junction left unmatched. The CDR3 DNA reads as TGCAGTGCTAGAGATGAACAGGGGTGGAATCAGCCCCAGCATTTT. It codes for CSARDEQGWNQPQHF.

This clonotype was observed at least ten times. The chain uses TRBV6-1 and TRBJ1-5; D gene uncertain. Germline lookup yields CDR1 MNHNS and CDR2 SASEGT. V lost 1 base and J 0 bases, leaving 7 bases between the germline ends. This CDR3 contains 15 residues. CDR3 region: CASSEVGASNQPQHF. CDR3 in DNA: TGTGCCAGCAGTGAAGTGGGAGCTAGCAATCAGCCCCAGCATTTT.

The chain carries TRBV20-1 and TRBJ1-2; 9 positions match TRBD1. The CDR3 covers 17 residues. CDR1 is DFQATT, CDR2 SNEGSKA, per germline (reference sequence). V lost 6 bases, J lost 4 bases, and 18 bases stayed unmatched. The DNA of the CDR3 is TGCAGTGCCCCGGACAGGGGCCCCTGGAACGCGATCTATGGCTACACCTTC. As protein: CSAPDRGPWNAIYGYTF.

In DNA form, the CDR3 reads TGCAGTGCCAAAGGGGGCCTGGATTTGTCCTACGAGCAGTACGTC. Residues: CSAKGGLDLSYEQYV. The J gene is TRBJ2-7, the V gene TRBV20-1; TRBD1 aligns across 7 bases. In germline, CDR1 is DFQATT, CDR2 SNEGSKA (reference sequence). V shed 6 bases, J shed 1 base, and the junction held 12 bases outside the gene matches. The CDR3 runs to 15 residues.

This clonotype appeared many times. In DNA form, the CDR3 reads TGTGCCAGCAGCTCCCCTGGGAGGGCAGATACGCAGTATTTT. It is translated as CASSSPGRADTQYF. The chain links TRBV7-9 to TRBJ2-3; the match to TRBD2 covers 7 bases. The trim removed 4 bases at V and 4 bases at J, leaving 5 bases unmatched. CDR3 length: 14 amino acids. In germline, CDR1 is SEHNR, CDR2 FQNEAQ (reference sequence). The whole variable domain, filled in from reference TRBV7-9 and TRBJ2-3, reads DTGVSQNPRHKITKRGQNVTFRCDPISEHNRLYWYRQTLGQGPEFLTYFQNEAQLEKSRLLSDRFSAERPKGSFSTLEIQRTEQGDSAMYLCASSSPGRADTQYFGPGTRLTVL.

The chain employs TRBV19 and TRBJ2-1; weak D call: TRBD2 (6 bases). The CDR3 consists of 14 residues. Trimming removed 5 bases from V and 4 bases from J, with 12 bases in between. The V gene's germline CDR1 is LNHDA and CDR2 SQIVND (reference sequence). CDR3 in amino acids: CASSLRLVYNEQFF. The DNA of the CDR3 is TGTGCCAGTAGTCTTCGACTAGTATACAATGAGCAGTTCTTC.

The J gene is TRBJ2-5, the V gene TRBV6-5, with 10 bases fitting TRBD2. This CDR3 is 17 amino acids long. J lost 2 bases, V lost 2 bases, and 8 bases had no gene match. In germline, CDR1 is MNHEY, CDR2 SVGAGI. The CDR3 sequence: CASSYGIAGGRQETQYF. DNA for the CDR3: TGTGCCAGCAGTTACGGGATAGCGGGGGGACGACAAGAGACCCAGTACTTC.

This clonotype was counted a few times. The gene calls are TRBV5-1 and TRBJ2-2, with TRBD1 matching 7 bases. Unmatched junction bases numbered 10, after V lost 4 bases and J lost 4 bases. CDR3 length: 16 residues. In germline, CDR1 is SGHRS, CDR2 YFSETQ. This CDR3 is CASSPEKGALTGELFF. The CDR3 DNA sequence: TGCGCCAGCAGCCCGGAGAAGGGGGCACTCACCGGGGAGCTGTTTTTT. The variable domain in full, completed from reference TRBV5-1 and TRBJ2-2, reads KAGVTQTPRYLIKTRGQQVTLSCSPISGHRSVSWYQQTPGQGLQFLFEYFSETQRNKGNFPGRFSGRQFSNSRSEMNVSTLELGDSALYLCASSPEKGALTGELFFGEGSRLTVL.

This clonotype was recorded a few times. J is TRBJ2-7 and V is TRBV6-2 or TRBV6-3, with D perhaps being TRBD1 or TRBD2 (5 bases each). V was cut by 2 bases and J by 2 bases, with 10 bases left in between. The germline CDR1 and CDR2 sequences are MNHEY and SVGEGT. CDR3 length: 14 residues. The CDR3 reads CASSYGGRTYEQYV. The CDR3 region has the DNA TGTGCCAGCAGTTACGGGGGACGGACCTACGAGCAGTACGTC.

This clonotype was detected many times. The CDR3 DNA reads as TGTGCCAGCAGTGCCGACAGGGTAGATACGCAGTATTTT. It translates to CASSADRVDTQYF. The gene calls are TRBV12-3 or TRBV12-4 and TRBJ2-3; 7 bases map to TRBD1. The junction had 4 bases not matched to a gene; V was cut back by 5 bases and J by 5 bases. The CDR3 length is 13 residues.

V and J are TRBV10-3 and TRBJ1-5; TRBD1 matches 7 bases. The CDR3 extends over 14 amino acids. CDR1 and CDR2 (germline): ENHRY, SYGVKD. CDR3 nucleotides: TGTGTCACCCAAGGACAGGCGGAAAATCAGCCCCAGCATTTT. This sequence encodes CVTQGQAENQPQHF.

The chain links TRBV7-4 to TRBJ1-1; D is perhaps TRBD1 (5 bases). Germline V gene lookup returns CDR1 SGHVT and CDR2 SQSDAQ. V was clipped by 0 bases and J by 3 bases, with 11 bases between them. The CDR3 runs 15 residues. CDR3 sequence reads: CASSLAETGDTEAFF. DNA for the CDR3: TGTGCCAGCAGCTTAGCGGAAACGGGGGACACTGAAGCTTTCTTT. Looking up the rest from reference TRBV7-4 and TRBJ1-1 gives the full variable domain: GAGVSQSPRYKVAKRGRDVALRCDSISGHVTLYWYRQTLGQGSEVLTYSQSDAQRDKSGRPSGRFSAERPERSVSTLKIQRTEQGDSAVYLCASSLAETGDTEAFFGQGTRLTVV.

This sequence joins TRBV13 and TRBJ2-2; the match to TRBD2 covers 8 bases. Germline assignment: CDR1 PRHDT and CDR2 FYEKMQ (reference sequence). Unmatched junction bases numbered 10, after V lost 5 bases and J lost 5 bases. The CDR3 consists of 16 residues. The chain's CDR3 is CASSHPAGGKTGELFF. Written as DNA, the CDR3 is TGTGCCAGCAGCCATCCGGCGGGGGGTAAAACCGGGGAGCTGTTTTTT.

This clonotype was observed at least ten times. The chain joins TRBV7-9 to TRBJ2-2; the D gene is possibly TRBD2 (5 bases). Trimming took off 5 bases at V and 4 bases at J, with 11 bases between the two ends. Germline lookup yields CDR1 SEHNR and CDR2 FQNEAQ (reference sequence). This CDR3 comprises 14 residues. CDR3 protein: CASSPWETTGELFF. DNA of the CDR3: TGTGCCAGCAGCCCCTGGGAGACCACCGGGGAGCTGTTTTTT.

This clonotype was seen repeatedly, ten times or more. The gene calls are TRBV7-6 and TRBJ1-1; 12 bases are shared with TRBD1. J gave up 7 bases and V 4 bases, and 10 bases lay outside the gene matches. Germline V gene data show CDR1 as SGHVS and CDR2 as FNYEAQ. The CDR3 spans 16 residues. The DNA for the CDR3 is TGTGCCAGCAGCTACCCGGGACAGGGGGCCAACGATGAAGCTTTCTTT. Translating gives CASSYPGQGANDEAFF.

The rearrangement links TRBV5-1 to TRBJ2-1, with 7 positions matching TRBD2. Germline trimming cut 1 base from V and 8 bases from J; bases unmatched to any gene: 9. Per the germline V gene, CDR1 is SGHRS and CDR2 is YFSETQ. The length of the CDR3 is 15 residues. The CDR3 is CASSLSVAGRDEQFF. CDR3 DNA sequence: TGCGCCAGCAGCTTGAGTGTGGCAGGGAGGGATGAGCAGTTCTTC.

The chain has TRBV6-5 and TRBJ1-1; D is uncertain. Germline V gene sequence: CDR1 MNHEY, CDR2 SVGAGI. This CDR3 spans 15 amino acids. Deletions cut 0 bases from V and 8 bases from J, with 16 bases between. DNA of the CDR3: TGTGCCAGCAGTTACTCGCGCGGACTAGCGGTGGAAGCTTTCTTT. This codes for CASSYSRGLAVEAFF.

This clonotype was recorded a few times. V usage is TRBV27 and J usage is TRBJ2-1, with 7 bases aligning to TRBD2. The CDR3 is 14 residues long. Germline V gives CDR1 MNHEY, CDR2 SMNVEV (reference sequence). Trimming took 2 bases from V and 10 from J; bases not matched to a gene: 8. The CDR3 DNA sequence: TGTGCCAGCAGTTTAGGGGACTACCTTAGGGAGCAGTTCTTC. Its protein is CASSLGDYLREQFF.

V is TRBV29-1 and J is TRBJ2-7; D gene uncertain. The CDR3 contains 13 residues. Germline values: CDR1 SQVTM, CDR2 ANQGSEA. The V gene lost 3 bases and the J gene lost 2 bases, with 11 bases spanning the gap. The CDR3 nucleotides are TGCAGCGTTGAGGTTGACACAGCCTACGAGCAGTACTTC. It codes for CSVEVDTAYEQYF.

This clonotype showed up many times. The CDR3: CASSLGPAGWREQFF. The CDR3 nucleotides are TGTGCCAGCAGTTTGGGCCCGGCCGGGTGGCGGGAGCAGTTCTTC. This chain joins TRBV27 and TRBJ2-1; no firm D call. The CDR3 totals 15 residues. The germline V and J ends were trimmed by 3 bases and 10 bases, with 19 bases remaining between them. Germline V CDR1 and CDR2: MNHEY, SMNVEV (reference sequence).

The chain links TRBV12-5 to TRBJ1-5; D not resolved. The CDR3 spans 12 residues. V gave up 6 bases and J gave up 4 bases, with 7 bases separating them. The germline V gene has CDR1 LGHNT and CDR2 FRNRAP. CDR3 loop: CASGEGNQPQHF. The CDR3 region has the DNA TGTGCTAGTGGGGAGGGTAATCAGCCCCAGCATTTT. The complete variable domain, with remaining parts taken from reference TRBV12-5 and TRBJ1-5, reads DARVTQTPRHKVTEMGQEVTMRCQPILGHNTVFWYRQTMMQGLELLAYFRNRAPLDDSGMPKDRFSAEMPDATLATLKIQPSEPRDSAVYFCASGEGNQPQHFGDGTRLSIL.

V usage is TRBV18 and J usage is TRBJ2-1; weak D call: TRBD2 (6 bases). The V and J ends lost 6 bases and 2 bases respectively, with 14 bases between them. Per the germline V gene, CDR1 is KGHSH and CDR2 is LQKENI. The CDR3 consists of 15 residues. CDR3 protein: CASSPRDSTYNEQFF. For the CDR3, the DNA is TGTGCCAGCTCGCCCCGGGACTCCACCTACAATGAGCAGTTCTTC.

At least ten counts were recorded for this clonotype. V and J are TRBV7-6 and TRBJ1-2; D call uncertain. With 3 bases removed from V and 2 bases from J, the gap between germline ends came to 16 bases. CDR3 length: 16 amino acids. Per germline, CDR1 SGHVS and CDR2 FNYEAQ. CDR3 DNA sequence: TGTGCCAGCAGCTTCGACTCCTCTTCAGGAAACTATGGCTACACCTTC. Translated: CASSFDSSSGNYGYTF.

The chain links TRBV7-3 to TRBJ2-2; 14 nucleotides align to TRBD2. The V gene end was trimmed by 4 bases and the J gene end by 4 bases; junction bases not matched to a gene: 5. Germline V gene lookup returns CDR1 SGHTA and CDR2 FQGTGA. The CDR3 is made up of 17 amino acids. The CDR3 DNA sequence: TGTGCCAGCAGCTCAGGGGGACTAGCGGGGGTCACCGGGGAGCTGTTTTTT. Amino acid sequence: CASSSGGLAGVTGELFF. The complete variable domain, with remaining parts taken from reference TRBV7-3 and TRBJ2-2, reads GAGVSQTPSNKVTEKGKYVELRCDPISGHTALYWYRQSLGQGPEFLIYFQGTGAADDSGLPNDRFFAVRPEGSVSTLKIQRTERGDSAVYLCASSSGGLAGVTGELFFGEGSRLTVL.

This sequence joins TRBV18 and TRBJ2-7; D is perhaps TRBD2 (5 bases). V lost 9 bases and J lost 2, with 8 bases in between. In germline, CDR1 is KGHSH, CDR2 LQKENI. The CDR3 sequence is 11 residues long. Written as DNA, the CDR3 is TGTGCCAGGGAGGACCCCTACGAGCAGTACGTC. This codes for CAREDPYEQYV.